Included here is one T cell receptor beta chain sequence, with context. Its antigen is as yet unknown. This sample was taken from a study of cytomegalovirus exposure and HLA in healthy donors. Study-wide background: The roughly 130 validation repertoires used the same platform as the roughly 720 first-cohort repertoires (as reported by a later analysis).

Trimming took 3 bases from V and 0 from J, leaving 15 bases between them. The CDR3 totals 17 residues. Germline V gene lookup returns CDR1 MGHRA and CDR2 YSYEKL. This table comes from immunoSEQ multiplex PCR, and its TCRdb copy is limited to in-frame clones, with some not included. Altogether some 78,000 clones are present, 96% being singletons, with the ten largest covering roughly 1.5%. The validation cohort, a group of 90 to 150 subjects, included the donors and was separate from the approximately 660-subject first cohort. Study observations and caveats: Most TCR sequences showed up rarely, but some public TCRs showed up in many donors.

The receptor was derived from a man aged 18 to 29 in good health and CMV-seropositive. The chain recombines TRBV4-1 with TRBJ2-4; D may be TRBD2 (6 bases). What was sequenced was PBMCs. The CDR3 DNA is TGCGCCAGCAGCCAGGGGGTTAAGGGACTAGCCAAAAACATTCAGTACTTC. Its translation: CASSQGVKGLAKNIQYF.